The clone carrying this T cell receptor beta chain was counted only a few times. Its specificity is unknown. This specimen belongs to a study of post-analysis software for immune sequencing data. The study's findings and limits: In patients, TRBV5-6, TRBV5-1 and TRBV20-1 belonged to roughly five TRBV segments found more frequently than in controls.

This CDR3 has 12 residues. CDR1 and CDR2 (germline): SGHTA, FQGNSA. V lost 5 bases and J 11 bases, leaving 15 bases between the germline ends. Built from TCR beta cDNA, the libraries had unique molecular identifiers in them. Using its own MiXCR run on the PCR reads, TCRdb lists one record per CDR3 protein. The table lists hundreds of thousands of distinct CDR3 sequences, 30% of them singletons. Material: blood. This chain links TRBV7-2 with TRBJ2-5, with no clear D. This sequence was found in a girl under 18 with multiple sclerosis. The CDR3 region is CASSRSLEGQYF. In nucleotides, the CDR3 is TGTGCCAGCAGCCGATCCTTAGAAGGGCAGTACTTC.